This T cell receptor beta chain originates from a study of OX40 agonist ivuxolimab in advanced cancers. Profiling relied on immunoSEQ multiplex PCR, and the TCRdb table lists in-frame clones only, not all of them. Among approximately 80,000 clones listed, 85% were seen once. Overall study results and limits: Partial responders at 0.1-3.0 mg/kg had among the lowest clonal expansion.

The CDR3 runs to 15 residues. Trimming shortened V by 5 bases and J by 7 bases, and 18 bases separated the two germline ends. CDR1 and CDR2 (germline): WNHNN, SYGVQD (reference sequence). Points on this clone: Its antigen is not known.

The rearrangement joins TRBV10-1 to TRBJ1-5; possibly TRBD1 for D (5 bases). This receptor was identified in an adult with an advanced solid tumor such as melanoma, head and neck, liver or kidney cancer. The specimen was CD4+ or CD8+ T cells sorted from blood, collected in a trial of the OX40 agonist ivuxolimab. The CDR3 region is CASSLGRSRVQPQHF. The CDR3 nucleotides are TGCGCCAGCAGTTTGGGACGCTCGAGGGTCCAGCCCCAGCATTTT.